At least ten counts were recorded for the clone carrying this T cell receptor beta chain. Antigen: not known. The data originate from a study of CD8 T cells in ankylosing spondylitis. Study conclusions and caveats: Matched ankylosing spondylitis synovial fluid reportedly contained a significantly enriched population of disease-linked clones. A TCR beta motif made of fewer than ten highly homologous variants seemed typical of ankylosing spondylitis blood.

Using its own MiXCR run on the 5' RACE reads, TCRdb lists one record per CDR3 protein. The table lists some 800,000 distinct CDR3 sequences, roughly 10% of them singletons, with roughly 0.51% in the top ten. The sample consisted of blood, either unsorted or a sorted T cell fraction (not recorded which). The receptor's source is a male donor with ankylosing spondylitis.

CDR3 bases: TGTGCCAGCAGCTTATCGGGGGTGGAAGGAGCTTTCTTT. Residues: CASSLSGVEGAFF. The rearrangement links TRBV7-3 to TRBJ1-1; D might be TRBD1 (5 bases). CDR1 is SGHTA and CDR2 is FQGTGA in the germline V gene. V lost 2 bases and J lost 10, with 14 bases in between. The CDR3 sequence is 13 residues long.